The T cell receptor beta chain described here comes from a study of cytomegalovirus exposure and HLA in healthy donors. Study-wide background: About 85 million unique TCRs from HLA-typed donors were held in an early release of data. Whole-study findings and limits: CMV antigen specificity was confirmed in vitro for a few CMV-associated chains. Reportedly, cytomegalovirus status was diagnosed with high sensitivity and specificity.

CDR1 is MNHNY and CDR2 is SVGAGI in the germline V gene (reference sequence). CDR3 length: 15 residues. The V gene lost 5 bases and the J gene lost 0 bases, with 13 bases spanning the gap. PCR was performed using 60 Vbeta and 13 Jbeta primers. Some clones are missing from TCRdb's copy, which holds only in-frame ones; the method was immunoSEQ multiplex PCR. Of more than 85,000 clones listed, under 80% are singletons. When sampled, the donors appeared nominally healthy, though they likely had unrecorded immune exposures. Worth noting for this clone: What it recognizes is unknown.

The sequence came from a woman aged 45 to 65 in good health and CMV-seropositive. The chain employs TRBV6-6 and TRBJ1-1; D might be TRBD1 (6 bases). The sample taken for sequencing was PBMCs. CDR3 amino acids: CASSSPRGMNTEAFF. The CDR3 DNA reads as TGTGCCAGCAGTAGCCCCAGGGGCATGAACACTGAAGCTTTCTTT.